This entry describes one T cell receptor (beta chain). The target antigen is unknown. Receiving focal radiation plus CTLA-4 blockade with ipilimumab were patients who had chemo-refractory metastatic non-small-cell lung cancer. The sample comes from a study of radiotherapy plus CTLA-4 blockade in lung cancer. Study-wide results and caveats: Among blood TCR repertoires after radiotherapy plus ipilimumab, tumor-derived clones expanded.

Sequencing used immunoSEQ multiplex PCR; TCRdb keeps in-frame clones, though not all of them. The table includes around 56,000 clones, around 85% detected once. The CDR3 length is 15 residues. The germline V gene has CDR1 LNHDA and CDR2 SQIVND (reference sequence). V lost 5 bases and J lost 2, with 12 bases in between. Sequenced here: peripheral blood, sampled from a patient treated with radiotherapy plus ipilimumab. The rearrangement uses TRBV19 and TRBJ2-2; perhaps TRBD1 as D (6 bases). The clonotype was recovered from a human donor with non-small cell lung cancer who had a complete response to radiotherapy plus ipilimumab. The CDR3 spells CASSPDSVNTGELFF. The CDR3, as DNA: TGTGCCAGTAGTCCGGACAGTGTAAACACCGGGGAGCTGTTTTTT.